Listed below are T cell receptor beta chains from one sample, sequenced in a study of blood T cell repertoires in COVID-19. Profiled with immunoSEQ multiplex PCR; TCRdb holds only in-frame clones, not every one. The sample contains 250,000 to 350,000 clones, around 86% of which appear only once. Sequenced input: peripheral blood. The receptors were gathered from a woman aged 25 to 45 with active or convalescent COVID-19. The CDR3 runs from the conserved cysteine through the conserved F or W. Each record gives: V gene, clone size, J gene, D gene, CDR3 protein, CDR3 DNA. The D gene is left open where the match is weak. Some rows mark clone size as missing; the rest say once, few, many or name a class of expanded clone.

>TRBV15|.|TRBJ1-1|.
CATAVGGTEAFF
TGTGCCACCGCGGTAGGGGGCACTGAAGCTTTCTTT
>TRBV20-1|.|TRBJ1-1|.
CSALDHGGAFF
TGCAGTGCACTCGACCACGGAGGGGCTTTCTTT
>TRBV5-1|.|TRBJ2-7|TRBD2
CASSFRERDGIYEQYF
TGCGCCAGCAGCTTCCGGGAGCGGGACGGTATATACGAGCAGTACTTC
>TRBV5-4|.|TRBJ1-5|.
CASSLGREQPQHF
TGTGCCAGCAGCCTTGGACGGGAACAGCCCCAGCATTTT
>TRBV7-2|once|TRBJ2-7|TRBD2
CASSKSPAGMLPYEQYF
TGTGCCAGCAGCAAAAGCCCAGCGGGGATGCTTCCCTACGAGCAGTACTTC
>TRBV7-2|.|TRBJ1-2|TRBD1
CASSRPFRGEVGYTF
TGTGCCAGCAGCCGGCCCTTCAGGGGGGAGGTTGGCTACACCTTC
>TRBV10-1|.|TRBJ1-1|.
CASRYPGGQQNTEAFF
TGCGCCAGCAGGTACCCCGGAGGGCAGCAGAACACTGAAGCTTTCTTT
>TRBV28|.|TRBJ1-1|TRBD1
CASSGSGGQGRAFF
TGTGCCAGCAGTGGATCCGGGGGACAGGGTCGAGCTTTCTTT
>TRBV28|.|TRBJ1-1|TRBD1
CASSLDQGAATEAFF
TGTGCCAGCAGTCTCGACCAGGGGGCGGCCACTGAAGCTTTCTTT
>TRBV27|.|TRBJ1-2|TRBD1
CASSRQGYYYGYTF
TGTGCCAGCAGTCGACAGGGCTACTACTATGGCTACACCTTC
>TRBV7-2|.|TRBJ1-4|TRBD1
CASSFAGGNEKLFF
TGTGCCAGCAGCTTTGCAGGGGGCAATGAAAAACTGTTTTTT
>TRBV30|.|TRBJ1-2|.
CAWSLLGTGKAGYTF
TGTGCCTGGAGCTTACTTGGAACAGGGAAGGCCGGCTACACCTTC
>TRBV15|.|TRBJ1-5|.
CATSRGGINQPQHF
TGTGCCACCAGCAGAGGAGGGATTAATCAGCCCCAGCATTTT
>TRBV6-2/TRBV6-3|.|TRBJ1-6|.
CASSYDLIGSPLHF
TGTGCCAGCAGTTACGACTTAATCGGCTCACCCCTCCACTTT
>TRBV19|.|TRBJ1-3|.
CASRRDSSLGNTIYF
TGTGCCAGTAGGAGGGACTCCTCACTTGGAAACACCATATATTTT
>TRBV6-4|.|TRBJ2-1|TRBD1
CASSVGTGAYNEQFF
TGTGCCAGCAGTGTAGGGACAGGAGCCTACAATGAGCAGTTCTTC
>TRBV19|.|TRBJ1-6|TRBD1
CASSMGQGASPLHF
TGTGCCAGTAGTATGGGACAGGGGGCTTCACCCCTCCACTTT
>TRBV6-6|.|TRBJ1-6|.
CASRHLSSPLHF
TGTGCCAGCAGGCACTTAAGCTCACCCCTCCACTTT
>TRBV6-6|.|TRBJ1-4|.
CASSYDSSNEKLFF
TGTGCCAGCAGTTATGACAGTTCTAATGAAAAACTGTTTTTT
>TRBV12-3/TRBV12-4|once|TRBJ1-1|.
CASSFNRAEAFF
TGTGCCAGCAGTTTTAACAGGGCTGAAGCTTTCTTT
>TRBV27|.|TRBJ1-2|.
CASSLSSGSYGYTF
TGTGCCAGCAGTTTATCATCCGGGAGCTATGGCTACACCTTC
>TRBV7-8|.|TRBJ1-5|TRBD1
CASSLNPRIRDRLHQPQHF
TGTGCCAGCAGCTTAAACCCGAGAATTCGGGACAGACTTCATCAGCCCCAGCATTTT
>TRBV19|.|TRBJ2-7|TRBD2
CASSSPRGSSYEQYF
TGTGCCAGTAGTAGCCCGCGGGGGAGCTCCTACGAGCAGTACTTC
>TRBV4-3|.|TRBJ1-6|TRBD1
CASSPGVDRGISPLHF
TGCGCCAGCAGCCCGGGAGTCGACAGGGGAATTTCACCCCTCCACTTT
>TRBV15|.|TRBJ2-1|.
CATSRDFGIGGRYNEQFF
TGTGCCACCAGCAGAGATTTCGGGATTGGGGGGAGATACAATGAGCAGTTCTTC
>TRBV7-8|.|TRBJ1-6|TRBD1
CASSLGTGTGYDNSPLHF
TGTGCCAGCAGCTTAGGGACCGGGACAGGGTATGATAATTCACCCCTCCACTTT
>TRBV7-3|few|TRBJ2-1|.
CASSFQGGQYNEQFF
TGTGCCAGCAGCTTTCAGGGGGGACAATACAATGAGCAGTTCTTC
>TRBV5-1|.|TRBJ2-5|.
CASSLGGGSHQETQYF
TGCGCCAGCAGCTTGGGAGGAGGGAGCCACCAAGAGACCCAGTACTTC
>TRBV14|.|TRBJ2-5|TRBD2
CASTPSGVVQETQYF
TGTGCCAGCACCCCTAGCGGGGTGGTTCAAGAGACCCAGTACTTC
>TRBV15|.|TRBJ1-5|TRBD1
CATSGGQGSNQPQHF
TGTGCCACCAGCGGGGGACAGGGAAGCAATCAGCCCCAGCATTTT
>TRBV4-2|.|TRBJ2-7|.
CASSQDRANEVTAYEQYF
TGTGCCAGCAGCCAAGATCGCGCTAACGAGGTGACGGCCTACGAGCAGTACTTC
>TRBV24-1|.|TRBJ2-6|.
CAVESGLTSGANVLTF
TGTGCCGTTGAATCGGGACTGACCTCTGGGGCCAACGTCCTGACTTTC
>TRBV5-5|.|TRBJ1-2|.
CASSLVGSYGYTF
TGTGCCAGCAGCTTGGTCGGGTCCTATGGCTACACCTTC
>TRBV28|.|TRBJ1-2|.
CASVTGLYGYTF
TGTGCCAGCGTAACAGGGCTCTATGGCTACACCTTC
>TRBV19|once|TRBJ2-7|.
CASNTGSRSYEQYF
TGTGCCAGTAATACAGGGAGTCGGTCCTACGAGCAGTACTTC
>TRBV5-8|.|TRBJ2-3|.
CASSHGGLVTDTQYF
TGTGCCAGCAGCCACGGAGGATTAGTCACAGATACGCAGTATTTT
>TRBV5-1|.|TRBJ1-1|TRBD1
CASSPDRGDTEAFF
TGCGCCAGCAGCCCTGACAGGGGTGACACTGAAGCTTTCTTT
>TRBV28|.|TRBJ2-2|.
CASSLPLGGTGELFF
TGTGCCAGCAGTTTACCCCTCGGGGGCACCGGGGAGCTGTTTTTT
>TRBV11-2|.|TRBJ2-5|TRBD2
CASSLRTSGGGAGTQYF
TGTGCCAGCAGCTTAAGGACTAGCGGGGGAGGGGCGGGGACCCAGTACTTC
>TRBV4-3|.|TRBJ2-5|TRBD2
CASSQGGGASETQYF
TGCGCCAGCAGCCAAGGCGGGGGGGCCAGTGAGACCCAGTACTTC
>TRBV6-8|.|TRBJ2-1|TRBD1
CASSLCGQGAWNEQFF
TGTGCCAGCAGTTTATGTGGACAGGGGGCGTGGAATGAGCAGTTCTTC
>TRBV5-4|.|TRBJ1-1|.
CASSRGGSNMNTEAFF
TGTGCCAGCAGTCGGGGGGGGTCCAACATGAACACTGAAGCTTTCTTT
>TRBV7-9|.|TRBJ1-1|.
CASSLAGRPGTEAFF
TGTGCCAGCAGCTTAGCGGGTCGACCGGGCACTGAAGCTTTCTTT